Ten or more counts support the clone carrying this T cell receptor (beta chain). The antigen is unknown. The data derive from a study of T-cell reconstitution after alpha-beta-depleted transplantation in children. Study findings and constraints: Surviving recipient T cells and intrathymic progenitors accounted for some patients' high TCRbeta diversity at day 60. At around two months after transplant, the alpha-beta T cells were reportedly derived from several hundred expanded clones that came from non-depleted graft cells. Among T cells one year after transplant, newly produced cells accounted for most counts and diversity.

TCRbeta library preparation incorporated unique molecular identifiers. TCRdb itself ran the PCR reads through MiXCR, one entry per CDR3 protein. The data show about 160,000 distinct CDR3 sequences, around 10% seen once. Trimming took off 6 bases at V and 5 bases at J, with 13 bases between the two ends. The length of the CDR3 is 13 residues. The chain couples TRBV12-3 or TRBV12-4 to TRBJ1-1; D not certain. Sample: PBMCs, taken before TCRalphabeta/CD19-depleted stem cell transplant. This TCR came from a boy aged 2 to 10 with acute myeloid leukemia, due to receive a stem cell transplant. The CDR3 DNA reads TGTGCCAGCAGGTCCCGGGAGTGGACTGAAGCTTTCTTT. Its protein product is CASRSREWTEAFF.